This T cell receptor beta chain was recorded in a study of PD-1 blockade in classical Hodgkin lymphoma. Relapse was seen in all patients after autologous stem cell transplantation, and brentuximab vedotin exposure was variable. Points on this clone: Its antigen is not identified.

The CDR3 extends over 13 amino acids. Germline values: CDR1 SGHNT, CDR2 YYREEE (reference sequence). Trimming removed 4 bases at V and 8 bases at J, with 15 bases between. Overall study results and limits: Newly diagnosed patients had diversity similar to the baseline diversity of complete responders. CD8+ TCR diversity did not rise significantly by C4D1, unlike CD4+. The study reported lower baseline TCR diversity in newly diagnosed patients than in healthy donors.

Only in-frame clones appear in the TCRdb table, and some are missing; sequencing was by immunoSEQ multiplex PCR. The sample holds roughly 50,000 clones, 81% seen once. Sequences were derived from peripheral blood mononuclear cells (PBMCs), sampled at baseline. The receptor's source is a human donor with classical Hodgkin lymphoma. The chain is built from TRBV5-4 and TRBJ1-1; D is possibly TRBD1 (6 bases). The CDR3 DNA reads as TGTGCCAGCAGCACCGGGACAAACCAAGAAGCTTTCTTT. Translation gives CASSTGTNQEAFF.